The rows below give T cell receptor beta chains drawn from one sample of a study of cytomegalovirus exposure and HLA in healthy donors. TCRdb's table, derived via immunoSEQ multiplex PCR, lists solely in-frame clones and lacks some. The sample holds 100,000 to 150,000 clones, approximately 80% seen once. Sequenced sample: PBMCs. The receptors shown here come from a female donor in good health and CMV-seronegative. The conserved cysteine and the conserved F or W are not part of the CDR3 here.

CDR3 protein	V gene	CDR3 length
SVEFLQGYSTDTQY	TRBV29-1	14
ASTPGKPTNEKLF	TRBV7-9	13
ASSLPRDISWGYT	TRBV5-6	13
ASSFRDSNSPLH	TRBV7-2	12
ASSTRGQGAGNEQF	TRBV9	14
ASTARAPATNEKLF	TRBV30	14
SSSLGTGRMNTEAF	TRBV7-9	14
ATMGTDFSTQY	TRBV15	11
ASSFQGNYNEQF	TRBV6-6	12
ATNGNYGYT	TRBV28	9
ASSRTKQGPGGYT	TRBV4-1	13
ASRLTGDHEQY	TRBV7-8	11
ASSSGGLALSYNEQF	TRBV7-9	15
ATSRDPHSSYEQY	TRBV15	13
ASSLDSTDTQY	TRBV7-2	11
TSSQDRTEGSNTEAF	TRBV1	15
ASSLRGQGTEAF	TRBV5-1	12
ASSYKRAERTDTQY	TRBV7-9	14
SVEGGQGTYEQY	TRBV29-1	12
ASSLNQPQH	TRBV6-6	9